Listed below are T cell receptor beta chains from one sample, sequenced in a study of T cell responses to AZD1222 COVID-19 vaccine. Generated by immunoSEQ multiplex PCR, the TCRdb table keeps only in-frame clones and is missing some. Of 150,000 to 200,000 clones in the sample, about nine tenths were seen once. The sample was peripheral blood, taken 28 days after the second AZD1222 dose. These receptor sequences come from an adult who received the AZD1222 COVID-19 vaccine. Both conserved end residues are part of each CDR3. A D gene is named only where the DNA matches it firmly. Size is omitted from some rows. Given values are once, few, many or a class for expanded clones.

len,j_gene,v_gene,abundance,d_gene,CDR3nt,CDR3aa
13,TRBJ1-2,TRBV7-9,NA,TRBD1,TGTGCCAGCAGCCGCGGGACAGGGGTTGGCTACACCTTC,CASSRGTGVGYTF
16,TRBJ2-3,TRBV5-1,NA,TRBD2,TGCGCCAGCAGCTTGGTAATAGCTGGGGGGGCAGATACGCAGTATTTT,CASSLVIAGGADTQYF
13,TRBJ1-1,TRBV18,NA,TRBD1,TGTGCCAGCTCACTGGGACAGGGGGAGGAAGCTTTCTTT,CASSLGQGEEAFF
15,TRBJ2-1,TRBV9,NA,TRBD2,TGTGCCAGCAGCGTAGGCGGGGGGGTCTACAATGAGCAGTTCTTC,CASSVGGGVYNEQFF
12,TRBJ1-2,TRBV5-1,NA,NA,TGCGCCAGCAGCTCACAGGGAGATGGCTACACCTTC,CASSSQGDGYTF
17,TRBJ2-3,TRBV4-1,NA,TRBD2,TGCGCCAGCAGACCTCGTAGCGGGGGGTCTAGCACAGATACGCAGTATTTT,CASRPRSGGSSTDTQYF
15,TRBJ1-1,TRBV19,NA,NA,TGTGCCAGTAGTATAAGGGCAGGAATGAACACTGAAGCTTTCTTT,CASSIRAGMNTEAFF
14,TRBJ2-2,TRBV7-2,once,NA,TGTGCCACCCGGAAGGGAGGGACATCCGGGGAGCTGTTTTTT,CATRKGGTSGELFF
12,TRBJ2-7,TRBV9,NA,NA,TGTGCCAGCAGCGGGTCGGGGGCCGAGCAGTACTTC,CASSGSGAEQYF
14,TRBJ1-1,TRBV9,NA,NA,TGTGCCAGCAGCGTAGCTTCCGGGAACACTGAAGCTTTCTTT,CASSVASGNTEAFF
15,TRBJ1-1,TRBV7-2,NA,NA,TGTGCCAGCTCGGCCGGGAGGGGGATGAACACTGAAGCTTTCTTT,CASSAGRGMNTEAFF
14,TRBJ2-3,TRBV7-8,NA,NA,TGTGCCAGCAGCCCCCGAGAGACCACAGATACGCAGTATTTT,CASSPRETTDTQYF
14,TRBJ2-7,TRBV5-4,NA,NA,TGTGCCAGCAGCTTCGGGGAGAGCTCCTACGAGCAGTACTTC,CASSFGESSYEQYF
13,TRBJ1-2,TRBV5-4,NA,TRBD1,TGTGCCAGCAGCTTCAACAGGGGCTATGGCTACACCTTC,CASSFNRGYGYTF
13,TRBJ2-3,TRBV24-1,NA,NA,TGTGCCACCAGTGGATCGGGCAAGGATACGCAGTATTTT,CATSGSGKDTQYF
16,TRBJ2-7,TRBV5-1,NA,TRBD2,TGCGCCAGCAGCTTATCCGCTGGACTAGCGGGAGGAGAGCAGTACTTC,CASSLSAGLAGGEQYF
13,TRBJ1-1,TRBV7-9,NA,NA,TGTGCCAGCAGGTTACACAGGAGCACTGAAGCTTTCTTT,CASRLHRSTEAFF
17,TRBJ2-1,TRBV5-6,few,TRBD2,TGTGCCAGCAGCATCGGGACTAGCGGGAAAAGGTACAATGAGCAGTTCTTC,CASSIGTSGKRYNEQFF
14,TRBJ2-1,TRBV10-3,NA,NA,TGTGCCATCGGCAAGAAAGAAGCCTACAATGAGCAGTTCTTC,CAIGKKEAYNEQFF
14,TRBJ1-2,TRBV9,NA,NA,TGTGCCAGCAGCGTAGTCGGGACATCCTATGGCTACACCTTC,CASSVVGTSYGYTF
17,TRBJ2-7,TRBV7-2,NA,NA,TGTGCCAGCAGCTTAGACTCAGGGGCAGATCTATCCTACGAGCAGTACTTC,CASSLDSGADLSYEQYF
17,TRBJ1-6,TRBV5-1,NA,NA,TGCGCCAGCAGCTTGGGACCGACCAGCTCCTATAATTCACCCCTCCACTTT,CASSLGPTSSYNSPLHF
15,TRBJ1-3,TRBV5-1,NA,NA,TGCGCCAGCAGCTTGGCAGGCTCCTCTGGAAACACCATATATTTT,CASSLAGSSGNTIYF
15,TRBJ2-3,TRBV6-1,NA,TRBD2,TGTGCCAGCAGTGACAGGGACCGGGAGGGGGATACGCAGTATTTT,CASSDRDREGDTQYF
15,TRBJ2-3,TRBV11-3,NA,TRBD2,TGTGCCAGCAGCTTTAGCGGGAGTAGTATGGATACGCAGTATTTT,CASSFSGSSMDTQYF
14,TRBJ2-4,TRBV18,NA,TRBD1,TGTGCCAGCTCACCCACGGGACAGGCGAACATTCAGTACTTC,CASSPTGQANIQYF
15,TRBJ1-3,TRBV2,NA,NA,TGTGCCAGCACCATCGGGGGGGGGTCTGGAAACACCATATATTTT,CASTIGGGSGNTIYF
13,TRBJ1-2,TRBV6-6,NA,TRBD1,TGTGCCAGCACCACGACAGGGAACTATGGCTACACCTTC,CASTTTGNYGYTF
18,TRBJ2-7,TRBV25-1,once,TRBD1,TGTGCCAGCAGTCCCCAGGTAGGGACAGGGGCGAACCTACGACAGCAGTACTTC,CASSPQVGTGANLRQQYF
14,TRBJ2-3,TRBV5-8,NA,NA,TGTGCCAGCAGCTTGCAGGTAGCGACAGATACGCAGTATTTT,CASSLQVATDTQYF
16,TRBJ2-7,TRBV12-1,NA,NA,TGTGCCAGCAGCCCGCCCCCGAGCGGGGGGGCCTACGAGCAGTACTTC,CASSPPPSGGAYEQYF
16,TRBJ1-6,TRBV6-6,NA,TRBD1,TGTGCCAGCAGTTACGACGGGACAGGGGGGAATTCACCCCTCCACTTT,CASSYDGTGGNSPLHF
13,TRBJ2-7,TRBV15,NA,NA,TGTGCCACCAGCAGAGATTCAGGATACGAGCAGTACTTC,CATSRDSGYEQYF
14,TRBJ1-2,TRBV2,NA,TRBD1,TGTGCCAGCAAGATGGACAGGGAGAACTATGGCTACACCTTC,CASKMDRENYGYTF
16,TRBJ2-7,TRBV5-1,NA,TRBD1,TGCGCCAGCAGCGTGGGAAACAGGGGGCATCGAGGGGAGCAGTACTTC,CASSVGNRGHRGEQYF
12,TRBJ1-1,TRBV30,NA,NA,TGTGCCTGGAATAATCCGAACACTGAAGCTTTCTTT,CAWNNPNTEAFF
15,TRBJ2-7,TRBV6-6,NA,TRBD1,TGTGCCAGCAGAAACGACAGGGGCAAATCCTACGAGCAGTACTTC,CASRNDRGKSYEQYF
13,TRBJ2-2,TRBV30,NA,NA,TGTGCCTGGAGTGTACATCAAGACGGGGAGCTGTTTTTT,CAWSVHQDGELFF
14,TRBJ1-6,TRBV6-5,NA,NA,TGTGCCAGCAGTTACAGGGCAGGAAATTCACCCCTCCACTTT,CASSYRAGNSPLHF
14,TRBJ1-2,TRBV5-1,NA,NA,TGCGCCAGCAGCTCGTCTTCACCTAGCTATGGCTACACCTTC,CASSSSSPSYGYTF
16,TRBJ2-7,TRBV5-5,NA,TRBD2,TGTGCCAGCAGCTTGGGCTCTAGCGGGGGGGTCTACGAGCAGTACTTC,CASSLGSSGGVYEQYF
14,TRBJ2-1,TRBV7-8,NA,NA,TGTGCCAGCAGGAGACAACCTGCCTACAATGAGCAGTTCTTC,CASRRQPAYNEQFF
11,TRBJ2-7,TRBV6-6,NA,NA,TGTGCCAGCAGTTTCTCTAGTGAGCAGTACTTC,CASSFSSEQYF
12,TRBJ2-1,TRBV4-1,NA,NA,TGCGCCAGCAGCCCACCTATGGGTCAGCAGTTCTTC,CASSPPMGQQFF
13,TRBJ1-1,TRBV2,NA,TRBD1,TGTGCCAGCAGCAACAGGGGTGGTACTGAAGCTTTCTTT,CASSNRGGTEAFF
15,TRBJ1-1,TRBV7-8,NA,NA,TGTGCCAGCACGATTTCGGGGAACATGAACACTGAAGCTTTCTTT,CASTISGNMNTEAFF
15,TRBJ2-2,TRBV6-4,NA,NA,TGTGCCAGCAGTCGTAATCTAGGGGACACCGGGGAGCTGTTTTTT,CASSRNLGDTGELFF
15,TRBJ2-2,TRBV6-5,NA,TRBD2,TGTGCCAGCAGAGTTAGCGGGGGGGCAGTCGGGGAGCTGTTTTTT,CASRVSGGAVGELFF
13,TRBJ2-3,TRBV15,NA,NA,TGTGCCACCAGCAGAGATCTTGCAGATACGCAGTATTTT,CATSRDLADTQYF
17,TRBJ2-1,TRBV7-7,NA,TRBD2,TGTGCTAGCAGCCAGACGTTACTAGCGGGAGGGAACAATGAGCAGTTCTTC,CASSQTLLAGGNNEQFF